These 27 T cell receptor beta chains were all obtained from the same sample, sequenced in a study of Ad26.COV2.S vaccination and SARS-CoV-2 variants. Assay: immunoSEQ multiplex PCR; the TCRdb copy retains only in-frame clones and omits some. The repertoire holds 300,000 to 450,000 clones, with approximately 85% as singletons. Treatment denoted: 19 received Ad26.COV2.S at low or high dose, single or two shots; about five received placebo; per-sample allocation not given. Sampling took place 63 days after the first vaccine or placebo injection. Sequencing used peripheral blood, obtained in a trial of Ad26.COV2.S vaccine versus placebo. The receptors were sampled from a person between 18 and 65 years old who received the Ad26.COV2.S COVID-19 vaccine or a placebo.

This clone was counted only a few times. The chain has TRBV9 and TRBJ2-2; D gene ambiguous. The germline V gene has CDR1 SGDLS and CDR2 YYNGEE. CDR3 length: 14 amino acids. The V and J ends lost 4 bases and 0 bases respectively, with 7 bases between them. This CDR3 is CASSPTTNTGELFF. The CDR3 nucleotides read TGTGCCAGCAGCCCAACCACGAACACCGGGGAGCTGTTTTTT.

This clone has more than one count but fewer than ten. J is TRBJ2-7 and V is TRBV2, with TRBD2 matching 10 bases. After removal of 0 bases from V and 4 bases from J, the junction contained 12 bases not matched to a gene. The CDR3 has 18 residues. Germline CDR1 is SNHLY and CDR2 is FYNNEI. CDR3 bases: TGTGCCAGCAGTGAAGCCCCGGGGGGCACTAGCGGGATGTACGAGCAGTACTTC. Amino acids: CASSEAPGGTSGMYEQYF.

The gene calls are TRBV5-1 and TRBJ2-5; D remains ambiguous. The length of the CDR3 is 14 residues. The V end was cut by 6 bases, the J end by 5 bases, with 17 bases between. From germline, CDR1 is SGHRS and CDR2 YFSETQ. The CDR3 DNA reads as TGCGCCAGCACACCGGGCACACAAAGGGAGACCCAGTACTTC. It codes for CASTPGTQRETQYF.

The chain carries TRBV9 and TRBJ2-5; D remains unclear. The V gene's germline CDR1 is SGDLS and CDR2 YYNGEE. This CDR3 is 14 amino acids long. The ends were cut back, 3 bases at V and 2 bases at J, with 11 bases in the middle. CDR3 protein: CASSAEQIQETQYF. The CDR3 DNA sequence: TGTGCCAGCAGCGCGGAACAAATTCAAGAGACCCAGTACTTC.

This clone was detected ten times or more. The gene calls are TRBV15 and TRBJ2-7; 7 bases match TRBD2. The germline V gene encodes CDR1 LNHNV and CDR2 YYDKDF (reference sequence). J gave up 7 bases and V 0 bases, and 24 bases lay outside the gene matches. The CDR3 has 20 residues. The CDR3 sequence is CATSRDILELADRRAREQYF. The CDR3 nucleotides read TGTGCCACCAGCAGAGATATCCTTGAGCTAGCGGACCGAAGGGCTAGGGAGCAGTACTTC.

Concerning this clone itself: Given a much more abundant clone one base away, this may be a read error. The chain recombines TRBV19 with TRBJ2-2; D is perhaps TRBD2 (7 bases). The CDR3 covers 12 residues. The germline V gene encodes CDR1 LNHDA and CDR2 SQIVND (reference sequence). Here the CDR3 reads CASGGDTGKLFF. The CDR3 DNA sequence: TGTGCCAGTGGGGGGGACACCGGGAAGCTGTTTTTT.

The chain uses TRBV7-6 and TRBJ2-7, with D tentatively TRBD1 (6 bases). Germline V lookup: CDR1 SGHVS, CDR2 FNYEAQ. The length of the CDR3 is 17 residues. The germline V and J ends were trimmed by 1 base and 3 bases, with 19 bases remaining between them. CDR3 DNA sequence: TGTGCCAGCAGCTTAGAAAGGGGTCCAGGGGCAGACTACGAGCAGTACTTC. It yields the protein CASSLERGPGADYEQYF.

The chain uses TRBV12-2 and TRBJ1-6. TRBV12-2 is a documented pseudogene. The CDR3 is 16 amino acids. The chain's CDR3 is CASRGPGDPHNSPLHF. In DNA, the CDR3 is TGTGCAAGTCGCGGCCCGGGGGACCCACATAATTCACCCCTCCACTTT.

CDR3 sequence reads: CASSQETGGHEQFF. As DNA, the CDR3 is TGCGCCAGCAGCCAAGAAACAGGGGGCCATGAGCAGTTCTTC. The chain links TRBV4-3 to TRBJ2-1; TRBD1 matches at 9 bases. CDR1 LGHNA and CDR2 YSLEER come from the germline V gene. This CDR3 has 14 residues. With V trimmed by 0 bases and J by 8 bases, 2 bases remained unmatched.

The rearrangement links TRBV7-9 to TRBJ2-7; D not resolved. V was pared by 5 bases and J by 2 bases, with 13 bases between. CDR1 is SEHNR, CDR2 FQNEAQ, per germline (reference sequence). The CDR3 runs 14 residues. CDR3: CASSHQDITYEQYF. The CDR3 region has the DNA TGTGCCAGCAGCCACCAAGACATTACCTACGAGCAGTACTTC.

The chain joins TRBV24-1 to TRBJ2-7; no firm D call. Germline assignment: CDR1 KGHDR and CDR2 SFDVKD. Trimming took 0 bases from V and 7 from J, leaving 9 bases between them. The CDR3 runs 13 residues. CDR3 region: CATSDLSVGEQYF. In DNA form, the CDR3 reads TGTGCCACCAGTGATTTGTCCGTGGGGGAGCAGTACTTC.

The rearrangement uses TRBV10-2 and TRBJ2-5, with 9 bases identical to TRBD1. J gave up 5 bases and V 0 bases, and 10 bases lay outside the gene matches. Germline values: CDR1 WSHSY, CDR2 SAAADI. The CDR3 extends over 17 amino acids. Written as DNA, the CDR3 is TGCGCCAGCAGTGAGTCCAGTAACAGGGGGCGCGGGGAGACCCAGTACTTC. This gives the protein CASSESSNRGRGETQYF.

This clone was detected a few times. The chain joins TRBV27 to TRBJ2-7, with 10 bases that match TRBD2. The CDR3 runs to 13 residues. Germline trimming cut 6 bases from V and 3 bases from J; bases unmatched to any gene: 2. Looked up from germline, CDR1 is MNHEY and CDR2 is SMNVEV (reference sequence). The CDR3: CASRIAGGYEQYF. The CDR3 coding sequence is TGTGCCAGCAGGATAGCGGGAGGCTACGAGCAGTACTTC.

The rearrangement links TRBV7-6 to TRBJ2-2, with unresolved D. Germline V CDR1 and CDR2: SGHVS, FNYEAQ. Trimming removed 8 bases at V and 5 bases at J, with 9 bases between. This CDR3 comprises 12 residues. CDR3 DNA sequence: TGTGCCAGCTCCGGGTGGACCGGGGAGCTGTTTTTT. Translated: CASSGWTGELFF.

This chain links TRBV2 with TRBJ2-7, with 13 bases matching TRBD2. The CDR3 spans 15 residues. Germline values: CDR1 SNHLY, CDR2 FYNNEI. Trimming at V came to 7 bases and at J to 2 bases, leaving 5 bases not matched to a gene. CDR3: CASIPTSGGAYEQYF. The CDR3 DNA reads as TGTGCCAGCATCCCCACTAGCGGGGGGGCCTACGAGCAGTACTTC.

The chain carries TRBV19 and TRBJ1-2; 9 bases line up with TRBD1. The CDR3 runs to 18 residues. V trimming: 2 bases; J trimming: 1 base; junction bases outside the gene matches: 11. Looked up from germline, CDR1 is LNHDA and CDR2 is SQIVND (reference sequence). The CDR3 sequence: CASSISPDRGYHNYGYTF. CDR3 nucleotide sequence: TGTGCCAGTAGTATAAGCCCGGACAGGGGATACCATAACTATGGCTACACCTTC.

The count of this clone is one. The chain is built from TRBV30 and TRBJ2-4; D is possibly TRBD1 (5 bases). The V gene's germline CDR1 is GTSNPN and CDR2 SVGIG (reference sequence). Trimming removed 2 bases from V and 4 bases from J, with 15 bases in between. The CDR3 has 15 amino acids. In DNA, the CDR3 is TGTGCCTGGAGTTCCCCCAGGGCGCCAAAAAACATTCAGTACTTC. Residues: CAWSSPRAPKNIQYF. The entire variable domain, with the rest obtained from reference TRBV30 and TRBJ2-4, is as follows: SQTIHQWPATLVQPVGSPLSLECTVEGTSNPNLYWYRQAAGRGLQLLFYSVGIGQISSEVPQNLSASRPQDRQFILSSKKLLLSDSGFYLCAWSSPRAPKNIQYFGAGTRLSVL.

The V call is TRBV2, the J call TRBJ2-7; a possible D gene is TRBD1 (5 bases). The germline V gene encodes CDR1 SNHLY and CDR2 FYNNEI. V gave up 6 bases and J gave up 3 bases, with 21 bases separating them. This CDR3 is built from 16 residues. The CDR3 nucleotides read TGTGCCAGCAGCCTTTCAGGGCCACCATATTACTACGAGCAGTACTTC. This codes for CASSLSGPPYYYEQYF.

Only one count was recorded for this clone. This chain connects TRBV18 to TRBJ2-4; 11 bases agree with TRBD2. This CDR3 has 19 amino acids. The germline V gene has CDR1 KGHSH and CDR2 LQKENI. Trimming took 0 bases from V and 3 from J; bases not matched to a gene: 10. The CDR3 DNA is TGTGCCAGCTCACCACCTGAGACTAGCGGGACCAGAGGCAAAAACATTCAGTACTTC. Its translation is CASSPPETSGTRGKNIQYF.

This clone was detected once. This chain uses TRBV7-2 with TRBJ2-1; D is unclear. V was shortened by 5 bases and J by 6 bases, with 11 bases between the two germline ends. Germline lookup yields CDR1 SGHTA and CDR2 FQGNSA. The CDR3 totals 13 residues. This CDR3 reads CASSLLSANEQFF. In DNA form, the CDR3 reads TGTGCCAGCAGCCTACTAAGCGCCAATGAGCAGTTCTTC.

CDR3 protein: CASSQDTSTDTQYF. DNA of the CDR3: TGCGCCAGCAGCCAAGATACTTCCACAGATACGCAGTATTTT. The chain uses TRBV4-1 and TRBJ2-3; D remains unclear. Trimming took off 0 bases at V and 2 bases at J, with 6 bases between the two ends. This CDR3 has 14 amino acids. Germline CDR1 is MGHRA and CDR2 is YSYEKL.

V usage is TRBV28 and J usage is TRBJ2-1, with 8 bases that match TRBD1. The J segment lost 0 bases and the V segment lost 7 bases, leaving 14 bases of the junction unmatched. CDR1 is MDHEN and CDR2 is SYDVKM in the germline V gene. The CDR3 has 18 amino acids. The chain's CDR3 is CASTPVAGDRNSYNEQFF. For the CDR3, the DNA is TGTGCCAGCACCCCGGTTGCCGGGGACAGGAACTCCTACAATGAGCAGTTCTTC.

On this clone itself: Other DNA sequences from this sample encode an identical CDR3 as well. The V and J genes are TRBV9 and TRBJ2-3; a weak D match, TRBD2 (6 bases). V lost 0 bases and J 1 base, leaving 6 bases between the germline ends. CDR3 size: 14 residues. From germline, CDR1 is SGDLS and CDR2 YYNGEE. DNA of the CDR3: TGTGCCAGCAGCGTAGGGAGGGGCACAGATACGCAGTATTTT. Protein sequence: CASSVGRGTDTQYF.

The V and J genes are TRBV7-9 and TRBJ2-7; TRBD2 matches 8 bases. J was trimmed by 7 bases and V by 1 base; bases with no gene match: 6. This CDR3 has 14 amino acids. CDR1 is SEHNR and CDR2 is FQNEAQ in the germline V gene (reference sequence). Written as DNA, the CDR3 is TGTGCCAGCAGCTTAGGTCGGGCTAGCGGGGAGCAGTACTTC. This translates into CASSLGRASGEQYF.

This sequence joins TRBV7-6 and TRBJ2-5, with TRBD2 matching over 12 bases. Germline V gene lookup returns CDR1 SGHVS and CDR2 FNYEAQ. The CDR3 runs 16 residues. V lost 4 bases to trimming and J lost 2 bases; unmatched junction nucleotides: 5. This CDR3 reads CASSSLAGGHQETQYF. The DNA of the CDR3 is TGTGCCAGCAGCTCCCTAGCGGGGGGGCATCAAGAGACCCAGTACTTC. Looking up the rest from reference TRBV7-6 and TRBJ2-5 gives the full variable domain: GAGVSQSPRYKVTKRGQDVALRCDPISGHVSLYWYRQALGQGPEFLTYFNYEAQQDKSGLPNDRFSAERPEGSISTLTIQRTEQRDSAMYRCASSSLAGGHQETQYFGPGTRLLVL.

This clone was observed a few times. The chain joins TRBV7-8 to TRBJ2-2; the D gene is possibly TRBD1 (5 bases). Germline lookup yields CDR1 SGHVS and CDR2 FQNEAQ. Between the trimmed V and J ends, which lost 6 bases and 1 base, there was a span of 21 bases. The CDR3 loop spans 18 amino acids. The CDR3 sequence is CASSQLLGRAENTGELFF. DNA for the CDR3: TGTGCCAGCAGTCAATTGTTGGGCAGGGCAGAGAACACCGGGGAGCTGTTTTTT.

The chain recombines TRBV18 with TRBJ2-2, with unresolved D. With 4 bases removed from V and 3 bases from J, the gap between germline ends came to 9 bases. The V gene's germline CDR1 is KGHSH and CDR2 LQKENI. The CDR3 runs to 14 residues. CDR3 coding DNA: TGTGCCAGCTCACGTCAGGAGTACACCGGGGAGCTGTTTTTT. Protein sequence: CASSRQEYTGELFF. Filled out from reference TRBV18 and TRBJ2-2, the complete variable domain reads NAGVMQNPRHLVRRRGQEARLRCSPMKGHSHVYWYRQLPEEGLKFMVYLQKENIIDESGMPKERFSAEFPKEGPSILRIQQVVRGDSAAYFCASSRQEYTGELFFGEGSRLTVL.